This TCR beta chain was profiled in a study of blood T cell repertoires in COVID-19. The overall study: COVID-19 samples collected from the United States, Italy and Spain covered acute and convalescent phases. T cells, B-cell-depleted T cells, or PBMCs provided the cDNA or gDNA that served as material.

Methods used by the authors: Reference gene primers were amplified, and this amplification served to estimate nucleated cell counts. Generated by immunoSEQ multiplex PCR, the TCRdb table keeps only in-frame clones and is missing some. V and J calls and clone size follow that table, whereas D and trimming were derived from the DNA. The table has some 150,000 clones, 75% to 90% seen once; the top ten hold around 4.8%. This CDR3 spans 14 amino acids. Germline CDR1 is MNHEY and CDR2 is SMNVEV (reference sequence). Trimming took 7 bases from V and 1 from J, leaving 14 bases between them. The TCR sequence derives from a human donor in a cohort sampled during active COVID-19. This chain uses TRBV27 with TRBJ2-7; possible D gene TRBD2, 6 bases. The sequencing input was peripheral blood. CDR3 sequence: CASMRGGGSYEQYF. CDR3 DNA: TGTGCCAGCATGCGGGGAGGCGGGTCCTACGAGCAGTACTTC.